Detailed here is one TCR beta chain. The CDR3 has 13 amino acids. V shed 3 bases and J shed 5 bases, with 10 bases lying between them. From germline, CDR1 is WSHSY and CDR2 SAAADI. The data originate from a study of blood T cell repertoires in COVID-19. Study-level information: The samples span acute and convalescent COVID-19 from the United States, Italy and Spain. The cDNA or gDNA used as material had been derived from T cells, B-cell-depleted T cells, or PBMCs.

Sequencing was performed with immunoSEQ multiplex PCR; in TCRdb, only in-frame clones are kept and a portion is missing. The sample contains over 200,000 clones, 70% to 90% of which appear only once. The sample taken for sequencing was peripheral blood. The sequence came from a woman in her 40s with acute or convalescent COVID-19. The chain is built from TRBV10-2 and TRBJ1-1, with a possible D match to TRBD1 (5 bases). CDR3: CASSDWGGTEAFF. For the CDR3, the DNA is TGCGCCAGCAGTGATTGGGGGGGAACTGAAGCTTTCTTT.